Listed here is a single T cell receptor (beta chain). What it binds is not known. The sample comes from a study of graft-versus-host responses after intestinal transplantation. Germline-derived CDR1 and CDR2 are SGHKS and YYEKEE (reference sequence). CDR3 length equals 15 residues. V shed 4 bases and J 8 bases; nucleotides not matched to a gene: 11. The table came from immunoSEQ multiplex PCR; TCRdb's copy has only in-frame clones and leaves some out. The data hold about 73,000 clones, with almost 90% observed a single time. The chain joins TRBV5-5 to TRBJ1-4; 7 nucleotides align to TRBD1. The material was unstimulated CD8+ T cells sorted from spleen or lymph node cells, obtained before transplant. This sequence originates from a human donor who was the organ donor for an intestinal transplant. CDR3 nucleotide sequence: TGTGCCAGCAGCATGACAGGGCTAATCCGGGAAAAACTGTTTTTT. Translation: CASSMTGLIREKLFF.